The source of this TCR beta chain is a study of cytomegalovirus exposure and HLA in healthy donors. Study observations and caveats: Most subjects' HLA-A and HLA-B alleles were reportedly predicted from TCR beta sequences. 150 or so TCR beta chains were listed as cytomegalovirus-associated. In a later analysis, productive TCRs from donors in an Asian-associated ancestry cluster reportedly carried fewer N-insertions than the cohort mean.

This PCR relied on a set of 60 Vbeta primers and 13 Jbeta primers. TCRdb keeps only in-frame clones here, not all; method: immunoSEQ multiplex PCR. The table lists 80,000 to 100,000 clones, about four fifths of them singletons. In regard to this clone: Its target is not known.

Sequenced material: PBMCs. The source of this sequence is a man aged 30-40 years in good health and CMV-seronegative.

The CDR3 DNA sequence: TGTGCCAGCAGCCGGGGACAGTCTAGCACAGATACGCAGTATTTT. Translated: CASSRGQSSTDTQYF. The rearrangement joins TRBV7-3 to TRBJ2-3; 7 positions match TRBD1. Per the germline V gene, CDR1 is SGHTA and CDR2 is FQGTGA. The CDR3 is 15 residues long. The junction had 5 bases not matched to a gene; V was cut back by 5 bases and J by 0 bases.